The clone carrying this T cell receptor beta chain has just a few counts. These data come from a study of CD8+ T cells in alopecia areata. The wider study: People stayed on tofacitinib for 6 to 18 months, then stopped the drug for 6 months.

TCR sequencing used cDNA made by reverse transcription of extracted RNA. TCRdb's copy holds only in-frame clones and misses some; the assay was immunoSEQ multiplex PCR. Here the sample spans approximately 180,000 clones, just under 60% being singletons. The CDR3 covers 13 residues. Trimming cost V 3 bases and J 8 bases, with 16 bases left between them. Germline-derived CDR1 and CDR2 are GTSNPN and SVGIG (reference sequence). Sorting from PBMCs produced CD4+ and CD8+ T cells. The TCR was taken from a human donor with alopecia areata. Source: CD4+ T cells sorted from blood, taken at week 0. The chain combines TRBV30 with TRBJ1-2; D might be TRBD1 (5 bases). The CDR3 DNA sequence: TGTGCCTGGAGCCTTGGCAGGGAATTCGGCTACACCTTC. Encoded protein: CAWSLGREFGYTF. Using reference TRBV30 and TRBJ1-2 for the parts outside the CDR3, the full variable domain is SQTIHQWPATLVQPVGSPLSLECTVEGTSNPNLYWYRQAAGRGLQLLFYSVGIGQISSEVPQNLSASRPQDRQFILSSKKLLLSDSGFYLCAWSLGREFGYTFGSGTRLTVV.